The 27 T cell receptor beta chains below come from one sample, sequenced in a study of blood T cells in healthy people across ages. Next came a second PCR, run for about 7 to 12 cycles, which used a sample-barcoded 5' primer along with a J-beta primer mix. TCRdb passed the 5' RACE reads through MiXCR, listing each CDR3 protein once. The sample has roughly 2 million distinct CDR3 sequences, around 50% seen once. Sequenced material: blood. The receptors here all came from a woman aged 40-49 years in good health.

V usage is TRBV5-1 and J usage is TRBJ2-5; no firm D call. Germline-derived CDR1 and CDR2 are SGHRS and YFSETQ. V shed 7 bases and J shed 0 bases, with 10 bases lying between them. This CDR3 region has 13 residues. The CDR3 here is CASGRSYQETQYF. In nucleotides, the CDR3 is TGCGCCAGCGGGCGGAGCTACCAAGAGACCCAGTACTTC.

The genes are TRBV19 and TRBJ2-1; D is perhaps TRBD1 (6 bases). CDR1 and CDR2 from the germline V gene are LNHDA and SQIVND (reference sequence). V gave up 1 base and J gave up 10 bases, with 11 bases separating them. CDR3 size: 13 residues. The DNA of the CDR3 is TGTGCCAGTAGTATAGGCTCAGGGGAAGAGCAGTTCTTC. Its translation: CASSIGSGEEQFF.

This sequence joins TRBV7-3 and TRBJ2-5; possible D gene TRBD2, 6 bases. Germline lookup yields CDR1 SGHTA and CDR2 FQGTGA. V gave up 1 base and J gave up 5 bases, with 14 bases separating them. The CDR3 covers 15 residues. The chain's CDR3 is CASSLNPTRRETQYF. The DNA of the CDR3 is TGTGCCAGCAGCTTAAACCCGACTAGACGGGAGACCCAGTACTTC.

This clonotype was seen just once. The chain is built from TRBV13 and TRBJ2-3, with D unresolved. V lost 3 bases and J 4 bases, leaving 14 bases between the germline ends. The CDR3 is 15 amino acids. The germline gives CDR1 PRHDT, CDR2 FYEKMQ (reference sequence). The CDR3 spells CASSLRMQRADTQYF. DNA for the CDR3: TGTGCCAGCAGCTTGAGGATGCAACGGGCAGATACGCAGTATTTT.

The chain is built from TRBV20-1 and TRBJ1-5, with 8 positions matching TRBD1. In germline, CDR1 is DFQATT, CDR2 SNEGSKA (reference sequence). Unmatched junction bases numbered 4, after V lost 6 bases and J lost 3 bases. The CDR3 has 13 amino acids. CDR3 nucleotides: TGCAGTGCCCTGGGACAGGTCAATCAGCCCCAGCATTTT. Translation: CSALGQVNQPQHF.

CDR3 DNA: TGTGCCAGCAGTTACGAACAAAGCAATCAGCCCCAGCATTTT. It encodes CASSYEQSNQPQHF. The genes are TRBV6-2 or TRBV6-3 and TRBJ1-5; D remains unclear. Germline assignment: CDR1 MNHEY and CDR2 SVGEGT. Trimming pared 2 bases from V and 1 base from J, leaving 6 bases between. This CDR3 spans 14 amino acids.

This clonotype appeared once. The chain recombines TRBV5-6 with TRBJ2-7; maybe TRBD1 (6 bases). This CDR3 has 13 amino acids. The ends were cut back, 2 bases at V and 7 bases at J, with 13 bases in the middle. CDR1 and CDR2 from the germline V gene are SGHDT and YYEEEE. CDR3 coding DNA: TGTGCCAGCAGCTTACAGGGTGTCGATGAGCAGTACTTC. Translation gives CASSLQGVDEQYF.

V and J are TRBV2 and TRBJ2-1, with 11 bases aligning to TRBD2. CDR3 length equals 15 residues. With 6 bases clipped from V and 9 bases from J, the junction kept 10 bases outside the gene matches. Germline V gene data show CDR1 as SNHLY and CDR2 as FYNNEI. CDR3 amino acids: CASSMGLAVGGEQFF. In nucleotides, the CDR3 is TGTGCCAGCAGCATGGGACTAGCGGTGGGAGGTGAGCAGTTCTTC.

The chain uses TRBV4-3 and TRBJ2-5; D not resolved. There are 15 residues in the CDR3. Germline lookup yields CDR1 LGHNA and CDR2 YSLEER. Trimming took off 1 base at V and 2 bases at J, with 11 bases between the two ends. In DNA form, the CDR3 reads TGCGCCAGCAGCCAAGTGGTAGCCCGTCAAGAGACCCAGTACTTC. The encoded protein is CASSQVVARQETQYF.

This clonotype has only one observation. The junction shows a germline mismatch at one end, possibly a read error. This chain joins TRBV11-2 and TRBJ2-5; D may be TRBD2 (6 bases). CDR1 and CDR2 (germline): SGHAT, FQNNGV. The CDR3 contains 14 residues. CDR3 amino acids: CASSLDTRRETQHF. The DNA for the CDR3 is TGTGCCAGCAGCTTAGATACGAGGAGGGAGACCCAGCACTTC.

This chain uses TRBV4-3 with TRBJ2-1, with D possibly TRBD1 on 6 matching bases. Germline V gives CDR1 LGHNA, CDR2 YSLEER. The CDR3 is 17 residues long. V lost 0 bases to trimming and J lost 1 base, with 13 bases between them. This CDR3 reads CASSQEVRGGSYNEQFF. CDR3 in DNA: TGCGCCAGCAGCCAAGAGGTTAGAGGGGGTTCCTACAATGAGCAGTTCTTC.

The chain joins TRBV4-1 to TRBJ1-5; D not resolved. The CDR3 length is 15 residues. The V and J ends lost 2 bases and 8 bases respectively, with 16 bases between them. Per the germline V gene, CDR1 is MGHRA and CDR2 is YSYEKL. CDR3 in amino acids: CASSQQDGGPEPQHF. DNA of the CDR3: TGCGCCAGCAGCCAACAGGACGGAGGACCTGAGCCCCAGCATTTT.

This chain links TRBV5-4 with TRBJ2-7; D is perhaps TRBD1 or TRBD2 (5 bases each). Between the trimmed V and J ends, which lost 4 bases and 0 bases, there was a span of 14 bases. CDR3 length equals 15 residues. From germline, CDR1 is SGHNT and CDR2 YYREEE (reference sequence). The DNA of the CDR3 is TGTGCCAGCAGCCACGGGGCAGTGAGCTCCTACGAGCAGTACTTC. Translated, it gives CASSHGAVSSYEQYF.

V usage is TRBV2 and J usage is TRBJ2-1, with 9 bases identical to TRBD1. TRBJ2-7 explains the end of the DNA better; the J call may be wrong. Looked up from germline, CDR1 is SNHLY and CDR2 is FYNNEI. The CDR3 sequence is 15 residues long. This CDR3 is CASSADRGSYNEQYF. In nucleotides, the CDR3 is TGTGCCAGCAGCGCGGACAGGGGATCCTACAATGAGCAGTACTTC.

This clonotype was found a few times. The rearrangement links TRBV27 to TRBJ2-4, with TRBD1 identical over 10 bases. From germline, CDR1 is MNHEY and CDR2 SMNVEV (reference sequence). V lost 4 bases and J lost 1; bases outside the gene matches: 4. This CDR3 region has 16 residues. The CDR3 DNA follows: TGTGCCAGCAGTTCGGGACAGGGGAAGGCCAAAAACATTCAGTACTTC. The encoded protein is CASSSGQGKAKNIQYF.

In its sample, this clonotype was seen a few times. This chain links TRBV7-2 with TRBJ2-3, with D possibly being TRBD1 (6 bases). V shed 6 bases and J shed 4 bases, with 11 bases lying between them. The CDR3 runs 13 residues. CDR1 is SGHTA and CDR2 is FQGNSA in the germline V gene. In DNA, the CDR3 is TGTGCCAGCAGTTCGACAGGACCAGATACGCAGTATTTT. This sequence encodes CASSSTGPDTQYF.

The chain recombines TRBV3-1 with TRBJ2-1; 11 nucleotides align to TRBD2. V shed 4 bases and J 12 bases; nucleotides not matched to a gene: 14. Germline V gives CDR1 LGHDT, CDR2 YNNKEL (reference sequence). This CDR3 has 16 residues. For the CDR3, the DNA is TGTGCCAGCAGCCTCCACTCGGCTAGCGGGGGGTTCAGGCAGTTCTTC. The encoded protein is CASSLHSASGGFRQFF.

This clonotype was seen a handful of times. The chain couples TRBV28 to TRBJ2-7; no firm D call. Germline CDR1 is MDHEN and CDR2 is SYDVKM. V lost 4 bases to trimming and J lost 0 bases, with 13 bases between them. The CDR3 has 15 residues. CDR3 coding DNA: TGTGCCAGCAGTTCCAACATCCATGGCTCCTACGAGCAGTACTTC. This encodes CASSSNIHGSYEQYF.

This clonotype was found a few times. The rearrangement joins TRBV6-2 or TRBV6-3 to TRBJ2-4, with D uncertain. The germline V gene has CDR1 MNHEY and CDR2 SVGEGT. Trimming left V 6 bases short and J 0 bases short, with 12 bases between. This CDR3 is 15 amino acids long. The CDR3 nucleotides read TGTGCCAGCAGACTTCTCGACTCAGCCAAAAACATTCAGTACTTC. Translation: CASRLLDSAKNIQYF.

This clonotype was seen only a few times. The CDR3 reads CASSEGDRGGETQYF. The CDR3, as DNA: TGTGCCAGCAGCGAAGGGGACAGGGGAGGAGAGACCCAGTACTTC. The chain uses TRBV7-2 and TRBJ2-5; 10 nucleotides align to TRBD1. The CDR3 sequence is 15 residues long. Germline V gene lookup returns CDR1 SGHTA and CDR2 FQGNSA. V lost 5 bases, J lost 4 bases, and 7 bases stayed unmatched.

This clonotype was detected only a few times. The CDR3 spells CASSEPGQGRNEQYF. The DNA of the CDR3 is TGTGCCAGCAGTGAGCCAGGACAGGGGCGGAACGAGCAGTACTTC. The chain recombines TRBV6-2 or TRBV6-3 with TRBJ2-7; 9 bases agree with TRBD1. Trimming took 5 bases from V and 5 from J; bases not matched to a gene: 10. From germline, CDR1 is MNHEY and CDR2 SVGEGT. This CDR3 has 15 amino acids.

The chain uses TRBV20-1 and TRBJ2-4; maybe TRBD2 (5 bases). The tail of the sequence fits TRBJ2-5 better, so the J call may be wrong. There are 13 residues in the CDR3. The germline V gene encodes CDR1 DFQATT and CDR2 SNEGSKA (reference sequence). CDR3 sequence: CSAPRYPGETQYF. CDR3 bases: TGCAGTGCTCCTCGGTACCCGGGGGAGACCCAGTACTTC.

This chain joins TRBV20-1 and TRBJ1-4, with a tentative D call TRBD1 (6 bases). Trimming stripped 5 bases from V and 2 bases from J, with 12 bases between. CDR3 size: 14 residues. CDR1 is DFQATT and CDR2 is SNEGSKA in the germline V gene (reference sequence). The CDR3 spells CSAASGVTNEKLFF. The CDR3 DNA reads TGCAGTGCTGCATCAGGGGTGACTAATGAAAAACTGTTTTTT.

V gene TRBV28 combines with J gene TRBJ2-6, with 12 bases identical to TRBD2. The CDR3 is 18 amino acids. Germline CDR1 MDHEN, CDR2 SYDVKM. V shed 7 bases and J 1 base; nucleotides not matched to a gene: 8. CDR3 in amino acids: CASNPPGLAGSGANVLTF. In DNA form, the CDR3 reads TGTGCCAGCAACCCTCCGGGACTAGCGGGTTCTGGGGCCAACGTCCTGACTTTC.

The rearrangement joins TRBV29-1 to TRBJ2-4; D not certain. V lost 4 bases to trimming and J lost 5 bases, with 9 bases between them. Germline loops: CDR1 SQVTM, CDR2 ANQGSEA. The CDR3 sequence is 12 residues long. The CDR3 loop reads CSVVGPQNIQYF. The CDR3, as DNA: TGCAGCGTTGTCGGGCCCCAAAACATTCAGTACTTC.

The CDR3 nucleotides are TGCAGTGCTAGATCGCAGGGGGCATGGTATGGCTACACCTTC. This codes for CSARSQGAWYGYTF. The chain uses TRBV20-1 and TRBJ1-2; TRBD1 agrees at 8 bases. V was pared by 2 bases and J by 5 bases, with 7 bases of the junction left unmatched. The CDR3 is made up of 14 amino acids. CDR1 and CDR2 (germline): DFQATT, SNEGSKA (reference sequence).

The chain combines TRBV4-3 with TRBJ2-7; TRBD1 aligns across 8 bases. Germline V gives CDR1 LGHNA, CDR2 YSLEER. V lost 0 bases and J lost 3; bases outside the gene matches: 10. This CDR3 has 17 amino acids. The CDR3 nucleotides read TGCGCCAGCAGCCAAGAGGTAGCCAGGACAGGGATCTACGAGCAGTACTTC. Its protein is CASSQEVARTGIYEQYF.